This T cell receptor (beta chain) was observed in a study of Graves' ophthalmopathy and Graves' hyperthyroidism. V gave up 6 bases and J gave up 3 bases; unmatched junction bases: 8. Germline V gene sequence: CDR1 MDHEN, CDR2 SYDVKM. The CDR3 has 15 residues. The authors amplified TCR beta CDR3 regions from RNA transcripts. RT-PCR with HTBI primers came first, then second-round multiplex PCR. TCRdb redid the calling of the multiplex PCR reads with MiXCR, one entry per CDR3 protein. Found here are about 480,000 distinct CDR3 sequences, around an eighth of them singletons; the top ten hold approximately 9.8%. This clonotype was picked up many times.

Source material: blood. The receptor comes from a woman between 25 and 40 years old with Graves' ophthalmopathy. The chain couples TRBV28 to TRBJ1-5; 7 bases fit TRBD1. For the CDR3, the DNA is TGTGCCAGCAGCGTCCAGGGGGACTACAATCAGCCCCAGCATTTT. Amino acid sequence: CASSVQGDYNQPQHF. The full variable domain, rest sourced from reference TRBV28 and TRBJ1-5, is DVKVTQSSRYLVKRTGEKVFLECVQDMDHENMFWYRQDPGLGLRLIYFSYDVKMKEKGDIPEGYSVSREKKERFSLILESASTNQTSMYLCASSVQGDYNQPQHFGDGTRLSIL.